Given below is one T cell receptor (beta chain) in context. The antigen it recognizes is unknown. No clone much larger than this one lies a single base away; base qualities are absent. The entry originates in a study of cytomegalovirus exposure and HLA in healthy donors (dated by TCRdb to about 2017). Study-level background: An earlier analysis of around 600 of the donors reported 250 to 300 Gb of sequence data and some 120 million unique TCR beta sequences from about 200 million T cells. Because of strong linkage in the cohort, roughly five DR-DQ haplotypes were treated as single units for association and clustering. The study aimed to test whether cataloging public T cell receptors could reveal signatures of past pathogen exposure. High-throughput TCR immunosequencing, statistical association of individual TCRs with disease status, and machine learning were combined to predict cytomegalovirus infection status. Every discovery cohort repertoire had been produced on one sequencing platform. Both class I and class II loci were covered by HLA typing, at four-digit resolution. Using immunosequencing, the study profiled T cell repertoires from 666 subjects and related those repertoires to cytomegalovirus serostatus. The later analysis used no new phenotypic data to find candidate immune exposures, relying instead on TCR beta sequences and their occurrence across donors. Donor age, sex, ethnicity and CMV serostatus were compiled together with the repertoire data. An earlier analysis of roughly 580 of the donors used high-throughput TCR beta sequencing to judge whether each TCR beta V gene segment behaved as functional or pseudogenic. To study patterns of TCR occurrence, a later analysis re-analyzed previously published TCR beta repertoires from 666 donors and added high-resolution HLA genotyping. An early release that covered fewer than 800 HLA-typed donors contained around 300 gigabases of sequencing data and approximately 85 million unique TCR sequences. Genome-wide SNP genotypes for about three fifths of the roughly 670 donors were used in a later genetic analysis, which treated that subset as a discovery cohort. Among some 400 genotyped donors of the cohort, an average of approximately 240,000 unique TCR beta nucleotide sequences were sequenced per donor, around 20% of them non-productive. Along with the roughly 610-subject first cohort, a separate validation cohort of over a hundred different subjects was used. Typing coverage varied by locus: about 620-630 donors for A, B, C, DRB1 and DQB1; approximately 500 for DQA1; 606 for DPA1; roughly 470 for DPB1. Of the 300 to 500 genotyped donors, approximately 80% were placed in the genetic ancestry cluster associated with self-reported Caucasian donors. What the research found in general, with its limitations: Assigning TCR associations to individual alleles was difficult when HLA alleles, especially DR and DQ, strongly co-occurred. Because counts were too low, roughly 18 rarely observed V segments, including chromosome 9 orphons, were left out of the earlier analysis of some 640 of the donors. In both the original and validation cohorts, the classifier was reported to diagnose cytomegalovirus status with high specificity and sensitivity. A later analysis found that HLA-associated TCR beta chains were more clonally expanded and had lower generation probabilities than equally common non-associated chains. A further reported finding was that TCR beta sequences accurately predicted the HLA-A and HLA-B alleles for most subjects in the first cohort. Presence/absence analyses assumed roughly uniform sequencing depth across donors, an assumption that may not hold. In a later analysis, most CMV-associated TCR beta chains were found to appear HLA-restricted, with HLA associations seemingly driven largely by CMV exposure. Some IMGT-functional V segments, including TRBV6-2 and TRBV6-3, could not be told apart with the 87-base-pair reads, so those segments were excluded. In a later genetic analysis, fewer N-insertions in productive TCRs were reported among donors in an Asian-associated ancestry cluster than the roughly 700-donor mean. This cohort had only TCR beta chains sequenced, and the lack of alpha or paired-chain data limited which features could be detected. In an earlier analysis of some 500 of the donors, most TCR beta V segments were observed in productive rearrangements about 90% or about 30% of the time, broadly matching IMGT annotations. A cluster of highly shared sequence variants was judged likely to represent a technical artifact of the sequencing pipeline. Three of the identified cytomegalovirus-associated TCR beta chains were confirmed in vitro to be specific for cytomegalovirus antigens. Linkage disequilibrium might explain the correlated functional status among segregating V segments, but an unknown experimental factor could not be ruled out. The authors suggested that the approach could potentially be extended to other disease states and immunological phenotypes. Immune exposure information for the cohort was limited to CMV serostatus. A later analysis reported that several top co-occurrence clusters appeared linked to parvovirus B19, influenza, CMV and Epstein-Barr virus. Because HLA typing was unavailable for some donors at each locus, only the typed subset was used in association tests. A later genetic analysis associated a missense DCLRE1C variant with V-gene and J-gene trimming of TCR beta chains, and an independent cohort replicated the association. In a later analysis, over 15,000 TCR beta sequences were associated with specific HLA alleles at a false discovery rate of 0.05. Across donors, most TCR sequences were observed very rarely, whereas some public TCRs were present in many individuals. According to a later analysis, TCR association rates differed among HLA loci, with DRB1 alleles showing the most associated TCRs and HLA-C alleles showing the fewest. In the study, 150 to 200 TCR beta chains were listed as associated with cytomegalovirus.

The CDR1 and CDR2 encoded by the germline V gene are SGHVS and FQNEAQ. The cysteine opens and the phenylalanine closes a CDR3 of 16 amino acids. Solely the CDR3 DNA is kept, with 48 bases framed from the first base. V and J lose 5 bases and 8 bases, and a span of 21 bases separates them. The cohort comprised under 700 healthy bone marrow donors. At the time of sampling, all cohort members were nominally healthy, though unrecorded immune exposures were likely present. The donor was CMV seropositive and was included in the group of about 290 seropositive cohort members. Every donor gave a peripheral blood sample, and the peripheral blood mononuclear cells from that sample were used for TCR beta sequencing. Genomic DNA extraction from the blood cell samples was performed with the Qiagen DNeasy Blood Extraction Kit. Library creation used the immunoSEQ multiplex PCR assay. For the multiplex PCR, a mixture combining 60 forward primers for TCR Vbeta segments and 13 reverse primers for TCR Jbeta segments was used. The CDR3 region of rearranged TCR beta genes was amplified from genomic DNA with a multiplex PCR assay. On the Illumina HiSeq System, the amplified TCR beta libraries were sequenced as 87-base-pair reads. The original pipeline was this. In a later analysis, approximately 74 million unique TCR beta chains were counted across the approximately 640 repertoires, and roughly 11 million of these chains were shared by at least two donors. A nearest-neighbor algorithm error-corrected the raw reads and collapsed the reads into unique sequences, merging closely related sequences to remove PCR and sequencing errors. V, D and J gene segments were assigned by aligning CDR3 sequences to IMGT reference sequences. For a sequence to be retained, at least a six-nucleotide match to both a V gene segment and a J gene segment was required. A rearrangement counted as productive if the CDR3 had no stop codons and remained in frame with V and J, and every other rearrangement counted as non-productive. Following IMGT convention, CDR3 was defined as the stretch from the second conserved V-encoded cysteine up to the conserved J-encoded phenylalanine. In an earlier analysis of around 600 of the donors, sequences lacking an unambiguous match to a single V gene segment were excluded. In an earlier analysis of several hundred of the donors, a V segment was called functional when productive rearrangements were above 56.7%, and segregating when the standard deviation between donors exceeded 5%. To diagnose cytomegalovirus status from the catalog of TCR beta chain sequences, a statistical classification framework was built. In a later analysis, V and J genes were assigned by comparing TCR nucleotide sequences against IMGT/GENE-DB human TR gene sequences. In a later analysis, CDR3 sequences and most-parsimonious VDJ recombination scenarios were assigned using the TCRdist pipeline. A later analysis defined each TCR beta chain by its CDR3 amino acid sequence plus V-gene family, and excluded reads lacking a unique V-gene family. In a later analysis, approximately 640 highly shared, low-generation-probability nucleotide sequences were removed to address suspected cross-contamination and a sequencing artifact. For each public chain, a later analysis derived a clonal expansion index from normalized ranks of inferred template counts within each repertoire. In a later analysis, generation probabilities were computed with a VDJ recombination model fitted to out-of-frame rearrangements, and the resulting probabilities were checked against IGoR. A later analysis scored TCR-TCR, TCR-HLA and TCR-CMV co-occurrence with hypergeometric tests, applying a repertoire-size bias correction to TCR pairs. To estimate false discovery rates, a later analysis permuted the HLA or CMV assignments 20 times. In a later analysis, co-occurring TCRs were grouped using DBSCAN, with TCRdist sequence similarity added in when clustering inside HLA-allele-positive subsets. Co-occurrence clustering excluded repertoires with fewer than 30,000 or more than 120,000 public chains, plus five with anomalous nucleotide sharing. As stored in TCRdb, this immuneACCESS dataset retains in-frame rearrangements with V and J assigned. A fraction of the clones does not appear; measured against another copy, unresolved V genes explain less than half of the discrepancy, and the remainder lacks a known reason. V, J and clone size reflect that table, while D and trimming were determined from the DNA. Here the sample has about 110,000 clones; 12% occur a single time. The ten largest clones add up to approximately 15% of the sample.

The TCR originated in a man aged 35 to 55 in good health and CMV-seropositive. Sequencing used PBMCs. The V and J genes are TRBV7-8 and TRBJ1-4, with the D gene uncertain. At the DNA level, the sequence is TGTGCCAGCAGCCGGACCGGGAAGATGACTGGGGAAAAACTGTTTTTT. This sequence encodes CASSRTGKMTGEKLFF.